This is a list of T cell receptor beta chains from one sample in a study of neurological immune-mediated disorders. Each CDR3 protein is one row after TCRdb ran MiXCR on the 5' RACE reads. The data hold under 45,000 distinct CDR3 sequences, with more than 12% observed a single time. Material for sequencing was CD4+ T cells from blood. The origin of the receptors is a woman aged 55-70 years with HTLV-1-associated myelopathy (HAM/TSP). Both conserved end residues are part of each CDR3. D genes are given only for firm matches. Clone size is shown for a subset of rows, as once, few, many or a class of expanded clone.

v_gene: TRBV11-2
d_gene: -
j_gene: TRBJ2-2
abundance: many
CDR3aa: CASSFWRGGRTGELFF
CDR3nt: TGTGCCAGCAGCTTCTGGAGGGGGGGGCGGACCGGGGAGCTGTTTTTT

v_gene: TRBV20-1
d_gene: -
j_gene: TRBJ2-7
abundance: many
CDR3aa: CSANRQNIYEQYF
CDR3nt: TGCAGTGCTAATAGACAGAATATCTACGAGCAGTACTTC

v_gene: TRBV7-3
d_gene: TRBD1
j_gene: TRBJ1-1
abundance: many
CDR3aa: CASSLRGVGTGGLVNTEAFF
CDR3nt: TGTGCCAGCAGCTTAAGGGGTGTGGGGACAGGGGGTTTGGTGAACACTGAAGCTTTCTTT

v_gene: TRBV19
d_gene: -
j_gene: TRBJ1-1
abundance: many
CDR3aa: CASRGQSNTEAFF
CDR3nt: TGTGCCAGCCGAGGACAGTCGAACACTGAAGCTTTCTTT

v_gene: TRBV4-2
d_gene: -
j_gene: TRBJ1-5
abundance: many
CDR3aa: CASSQDYRGAFGDQPQHF
CDR3nt: TGTGCCAGCAGCCAAGATTATAGGGGGGCCTTCGGAGATCAGCCCCAGCATTTT

v_gene: TRBV11-2
d_gene: -
j_gene: TRBJ2-7
abundance: many
CDR3aa: CASSLDAIYEQYF
CDR3nt: TGTGCCAGCAGCTTAGATGCCATATACGAGCAGTACTTC

v_gene: TRBV3-1
d_gene: TRBD1
j_gene: TRBJ2-7
abundance: -
CDR3aa: CASSLWDRTYEQYF
CDR3nt: TGTGCCAGCAGCCTCTGGGACAGGACCTACGAGCAGTACTTC

v_gene: TRBV29-1
d_gene: -
j_gene: TRBJ2-1
abundance: many
CDR3aa: CSVGLTNYNEQFF
CDR3nt: TGCAGCGTTGGACTAACAAACTACAATGAGCAGTTCTTC

v_gene: TRBV6-6
d_gene: -
j_gene: TRBJ1-6
abundance: many
CDR3aa: CASSYSSRASYNSPLHF
CDR3nt: TGTGCCAGCAGTTACTCGAGCAGGGCGAGCTATAATTCACCCCTCCACTTT

v_gene: TRBV5-5
d_gene: TRBD2
j_gene: TRBJ2-3
abundance: medium-sized
CDR3aa: CASSLALAGFTDTQYF
CDR3nt: TGTGCCAGCAGCTTGGCCCTAGCGGGGTTCACAGATACGCAGTATTTT

v_gene: TRBV6-1
d_gene: -
j_gene: TRBJ1-2
abundance: many
CDR3aa: CASSVLWGTRYGYTF
CDR3nt: TGTGCCAGCAGTGTTTTATGGGGTACCCGCTATGGCTACACCTTC

v_gene: TRBV20-1
d_gene: TRBD1
j_gene: TRBJ2-1
abundance: many
CDR3aa: CSARGTGGAYNEQFF
CDR3nt: TGCAGTGCTAGAGGGACAGGGGGCGCCTACAATGAGCAGTTCTTC

v_gene: TRBV20-1
d_gene: -
j_gene: TRBJ2-1
abundance: many
CDR3aa: CSAREKSLRANEQFF
CDR3nt: TGCAGTGCTAGAGAAAAGAGCCTGAGGGCTAATGAGCAGTTCTTC